This T cell receptor beta chain was captured in a study of prognosis after radiotherapy for stage I lung cancer. The sample holds many counts of this clonotype. CDR1 and CDR2 (germline): LNHDA, SQIVND (reference sequence). The CDR3 covers 16 residues. Losses at the gene ends were 6 bases for V and 4 bases for J; bases not matched to a gene: 11. Multiplex PCR, run in two rounds, amplified TCR beta CDR3 from genomic DNA. During first-round PCR, primers specific to each TRBV and TRBJ gene were used. MiXCR, applied by TCRdb to the multiplex PCR reads, yields one record per CDR3 protein. The sample carries around 31,000 distinct CDR3 sequences, 32% recorded once.

This sequence was found in a donor of 50 years or more with non-small cell lung cancer. The V gene is TRBV19, the J gene TRBJ1-1; 10 bases map to TRBD1. Source: PBMCs, taken before or after stereotactic body radiation therapy (not recorded which). CDR3 nucleotides: TGTGCCAGTAGCGCCGGGACAGGGGAGGTAGGCACTGAAGCTTTCTTT. Protein sequence: CASSAGTGEVGTEAFF. The full variable domain, with the rest looked up from reference TRBV19 and TRBJ1-1, is DGGITQSPKYLFRKEGQNVTLSCEQNLNHDAMYWYRQDPGQGLRLIYYSQIVNDFQKGDIAEGYSVSREKKESFPLTVTSAQKNPTAFYLCASSAGTGEVGTEAFFGQGTRLTVV.